This T cell receptor beta chain originates from a study of shared clonotypes between healthy human individuals. Across the study: Donors had three CD4 naive, three CD4 memory, two CD8 naive and one CD8 memory plate apiece.

In regard to this clone: Its antigen is unidentified.

Overall study findings and caveats: Among non-shared clonotypes, generation probabilities were lower than among those shared by all four donors.

The ends were cut back, 5 bases at V and 2 bases at J, with 7 bases in the middle. Germline V gives CDR1 SGHAT, CDR2 FQNNGV. The CDR3 spans 12 residues. Assay used: immunoSEQ multiplex PCR; TCRdb lists only in-frame clones, some missing. Of a few million clones listed, around 93% were seen once; the top ten hold under 2%. Terminally differentiated effector memory CD45RA+ cells were excluded by CCR7 positive selection of CD45RO-negative cells. Donors were healthy HIV-negative adults without recently reported acute infections or vaccinations. This clonotype was obtained from a man younger than 30 in good health. Some clones in this sample may be carry-over from other donors' samples. The chain links TRBV11-2 to TRBJ2-7, with a possible D match to TRBD1 (5 bases). The sample was naive CD8+ T cells from PBMCs. This CDR3 is CASSKGAYEQYF. In nucleotides, the CDR3 is TGTGCCAGCAGCAAAGGGGCCTACGAGCAGTACTTC.